This T cell receptor (beta chain) originates from a study of CD8+ T cells in alopecia areata. Study conclusions and caveats: Relative to normal scalp, lesional scalp, especially alopecia totalis/universalis, showed higher clonality. Scalp samples also contribute reads from the resident alphabeta T cells found in normal skin.

Alopecia areata patients gave lesional scalp punch biopsies and peripheral blood samples. The sorting of PBMCs gave CD4+ and CD8+ T cells. The CDR3 is 14 residues long. Deletions cut 9 bases from V and 0 bases from J, with 13 bases between. Germline V gene sequence: CDR1 MDHEN, CDR2 SYDVKM. RNA was extracted and reverse transcribed into cDNA as the sequencing template. The protocol was immunoSEQ multiplex PCR, while the TCRdb copy is restricted to in-frame clones and leaves out a portion. The table includes 110,000 to 150,000 clones, about 60% detected once. A few counts support this clone. Its specificity is not known.

The chain uses TRBV28 and TRBJ2-3; either TRBD1 or TRBD2 may supply D (6 bases each). This receptor was identified in a human donor with alopecia areata. Specimen: CD4+ T cells sorted from blood, collected at week 0. CDR3 DNA sequence: TGTGCCAGTCGTGAGGGGGGTAGCACAGATACGCAGTATTTT. This translates into CASREGGSTDTQYF.